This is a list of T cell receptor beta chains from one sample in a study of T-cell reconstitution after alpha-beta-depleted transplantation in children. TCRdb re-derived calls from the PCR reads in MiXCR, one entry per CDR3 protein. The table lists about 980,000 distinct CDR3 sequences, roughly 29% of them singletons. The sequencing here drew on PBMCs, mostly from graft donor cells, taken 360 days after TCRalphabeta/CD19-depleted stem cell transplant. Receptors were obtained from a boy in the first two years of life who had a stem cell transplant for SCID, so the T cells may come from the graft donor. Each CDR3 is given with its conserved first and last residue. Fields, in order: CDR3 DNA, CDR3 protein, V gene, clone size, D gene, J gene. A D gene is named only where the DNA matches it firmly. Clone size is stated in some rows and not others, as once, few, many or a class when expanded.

cdr3_nt: TGTGCCAGCAGCTTTCAGGGGCCGAACACTGAAGCTTTCTTT
cdr3_aa: CASSFQGPNTEAFF
v_call: TRBV7-2
clone_size: many
d_call: -
j_call: TRBJ1-1

cdr3_nt: TGTGCCTGGGATAACGACTACTACGAGCAGTACTTC
cdr3_aa: CAWDNDYYEQYF
v_call: TRBV30
clone_size: -
d_call: -
j_call: TRBJ2-7

cdr3_nt: TGTGCCAGCAGCTTAGTAAGAACAGGGGGGGAGACCCAGTACTTC
cdr3_aa: CASSLVRTGGETQYF
v_call: TRBV7-6
clone_size: -
d_call: TRBD1
j_call: TRBJ2-5

cdr3_nt: TGTGCCACCCGTAACAGCAGCAATGAGCAGTTCTTC
cdr3_aa: CATRNSSNEQFF
v_call: TRBV7-9
clone_size: few
d_call: -
j_call: TRBJ2-1

cdr3_nt: TGTGCCAGCAGCCCCACGGGACAGCGCTCCTACGAGCAGTACTTC
cdr3_aa: CASSPTGQRSYEQYF
v_call: TRBV12-3/TRBV12-4
clone_size: -
d_call: TRBD1
j_call: TRBJ2-7

cdr3_nt: TGTGCCAGCAGCAAAGCGGTAGGGCACAGCAATCAGCCCCAGCATTTT
cdr3_aa: CASSKAVGHSNQPQHF
v_call: TRBV21-1
clone_size: few
d_call: -
j_call: TRBJ1-5

cdr3_nt: TGCGCCAGCAGCCAGCCGGGGGGCTTCAATGAGCAGTTCTTC
cdr3_aa: CASSQPGGFNEQFF
v_call: TRBV5-1
clone_size: -
d_call: -
j_call: TRBJ2-1

cdr3_nt: TGTGCCAGCAGCTTAGGCTCAGGGAAGGGTGGAGCTTTCTTT
cdr3_aa: CASSLGSGKGGAFF
v_call: TRBV7-2
clone_size: -
d_call: -
j_call: TRBJ1-1

cdr3_nt: TGTGCCATCAGTCCCTCCGGCCAAGAGACCCAGTACTTC
cdr3_aa: CAISPSGQETQYF
v_call: TRBV10-3
clone_size: few
d_call: -
j_call: TRBJ2-5

cdr3_nt: TGCGCCAGCAGCTTGTTCCGGGGATCGAACACCGGGGAGCTGTTTTTT
cdr3_aa: CASSLFRGSNTGELFF
v_call: TRBV5-1
clone_size: few
d_call: -
j_call: TRBJ2-2

cdr3_nt: TGTGCCAGCAGTTTCCGGGGGGGCTTTGGGCAGTTCTTC
cdr3_aa: CASSFRGGFGQFF
v_call: TRBV27
clone_size: few
d_call: TRBD2
j_call: TRBJ2-1

cdr3_nt: TGTGCCAGCAGTTTAGCAGGGGGAAGGCAATTGGGCTACACCTTC
cdr3_aa: CASSLAGGRQLGYTF
v_call: TRBV12-3/TRBV12-4
clone_size: -
d_call: -
j_call: TRBJ1-2

cdr3_nt: TGTGCCAGCAGCAGACGGGGATGGGGCGAGCAGTACTTC
cdr3_aa: CASSRRGWGEQYF
v_call: TRBV7-6
clone_size: -
d_call: -
j_call: TRBJ2-7

cdr3_nt: TGTGCCAGCAGCCTCATAAACTCACCCCTCCACTTT
cdr3_aa: CASSLINSPLHF
v_call: TRBV13
clone_size: few
d_call: -
j_call: TRBJ1-6

cdr3_nt: TGTGCCAGCAGTTACGGACGGGGAGGCAATGAGCAGTTCTTC
cdr3_aa: CASSYGRGGNEQFF
v_call: TRBV6-5
clone_size: few
d_call: -
j_call: TRBJ2-1

cdr3_nt: TGTGCCAGCAGTTTAGGACAGGGTCGATATGGCTACACCTTC
cdr3_aa: CASSLGQGRYGYTF
v_call: TRBV7-2
clone_size: many
d_call: TRBD1
j_call: TRBJ1-2

cdr3_nt: TGTGCCAGCAGCCCGCCGGGACAGGTACACGAGCAGTACTTC
cdr3_aa: CASSPPGQVHEQYF
v_call: TRBV7-2
clone_size: -
d_call: TRBD1
j_call: TRBJ2-7

cdr3_nt: TGCAGTGCCGACAGGGACACAGATACGCAGTATTTT
cdr3_aa: CSADRDTDTQYF
v_call: TRBV20-1
clone_size: many
d_call: TRBD1
j_call: TRBJ2-3

cdr3_nt: TGTGCTAGTGGTCGAACCGGGGCAGGCGGCACCGGGGAGCTGTTTTTT
cdr3_aa: CASGRTGAGGTGELFF
v_call: TRBV12-5
clone_size: -
d_call: -
j_call: TRBJ2-2

cdr3_nt: TGTGCCAGCAGCCAAGATGGGGGGATCTATGGCTACACCTTC
cdr3_aa: CASSQDGGIYGYTF
v_call: TRBV4-2
clone_size: few
d_call: -
j_call: TRBJ1-2

cdr3_nt: TGTGCCAGCAGTGAAGGGCAGTCCCTATACAGCGAGCAGTACTTC
cdr3_aa: CASSEGQSLYSEQYF
v_call: TRBV2
clone_size: -
d_call: -
j_call: TRBJ2-7

cdr3_nt: TGCAGTGCTTCCCCGGGACAGAACTATGGCTACACCTTC
cdr3_aa: CSASPGQNYGYTF
v_call: TRBV20-1
clone_size: few
d_call: TRBD1
j_call: TRBJ1-2

cdr3_nt: TGTGCCACCAGTGATCCTGGACAGGGGCATACGCAGTATTTT
cdr3_aa: CATSDPGQGHTQYF
v_call: TRBV24-1
clone_size: once
d_call: TRBD1
j_call: TRBJ2-3

cdr3_nt: TGTGCCAGTAGTATTAAAGGACAGGTGAACACTGAAGCTTTCTTT
cdr3_aa: CASSIKGQVNTEAFF
v_call: TRBV19
clone_size: -
d_call: TRBD1
j_call: TRBJ1-1